Below are 28 T cell receptor beta chains sequenced from a single sample in a study of beta chain features in type 1 diabetes. Isolated RNA was reverse transcribed in full, so expressed TCRB transcripts were sequenced. Sequencing used immunoSEQ multiplex PCR; TCRdb keeps in-frame clones, though not all of them. The repertoire holds 600,000 to 650,000 clones, roughly a sixth seen once, with under 0.095% in the top ten. What was sequenced was naive CD4+ T cells from blood. Source of these receptors: a man in his late teens or twenties in good health.

The chain has TRBV18 and TRBJ1-5, with TRBD1 identical over 7 bases. J was trimmed by 6 bases and V by 5 bases; bases with no gene match: 4. The CDR3 runs 13 residues. Germline CDR1 reads KGHSH; CDR2 reads LQKENI. The DNA for the CDR3 is TGTGCCAGCTCAAACGACAGGGTTCAGCCCCAGCATTTT. Encoded protein: CASSNDRVQPQHF.

This clone occurred a few times. The CDR3 DNA follows: TGTGCCAGCAGTGAAAGAAGGGCGGGGACAGGGCGGCTGGAGCTGTTTTTT. Residues: CASSERRAGTGRLELFF. The chain carries TRBV6-1 and TRBJ2-2; TRBD1 agrees at 9 bases. CDR1 and CDR2 (germline): MNHNS, SASEGT. V shed 2 bases, J shed 10 bases, and the junction held 14 bases outside the gene matches. CDR3 length: 17 residues.

The CDR3 nucleotides are TGCGCCAGCAGCCGCGGACAGACCACCTACGAGCAGTACTTC. Protein: CASSRGQTTYEQYF. V is TRBV4-3 and J is TRBJ2-7, with D perhaps TRBD1 (6 bases). V dropped 4 bases and J dropped 2 bases, with 12 bases sitting between them. Looked up from germline, CDR1 is LGHNA and CDR2 is YSLEER. The CDR3 is 14 amino acids.

The chain is built from TRBV27 and TRBJ1-3; D perhaps matches TRBD1 (6 bases). Per the germline V gene, CDR1 is MNHEY and CDR2 is SMNVEV (reference sequence). The CDR3 runs to 16 residues. V lost 2 bases and J lost 4, with 15 bases in between. This chain's CDR3 is CASSLKGRGAGNTIYF. CDR3 bases: TGTGCCAGCAGTTTAAAAGGCAGGGGAGCCGGAAACACCATATATTTT.

This sequence joins TRBV11-3 and TRBJ2-1; D assignment may be TRBD1 or TRBD2 (5 bases each). The ends were cut back, 5 bases at V and 6 bases at J, with 8 bases in the middle. From germline, CDR1 is SGHNT and CDR2 YENEEA. The CDR3 is 12 amino acids. The CDR3 DNA reads as TGTGCCAGCAGCCTTGGGACCAATGAGCAGTTCTTC. Amino acids: CASSLGTNEQFF.

V is TRBV19 and J is TRBJ1-5; the D is unclear. Germline lookup yields CDR1 LNHDA and CDR2 SQIVND (reference sequence). Trimming shortened V by 3 bases and J by 6 bases, and 12 bases separated the two germline ends. This CDR3 comprises 14 residues. For the CDR3, the DNA is TGTGCCAGTAGTATTCGGGGTAAGAGTCAGCCCCAGCATTTT. Residues: CASSIRGKSQPQHF.

The chain joins TRBV13 to TRBJ2-7; 10 nucleotides line up with TRBD1. The ends lost 2 bases at V and 3 bases at J; junction bases unmatched: 4. This CDR3 is built from 15 residues. Germline V lookup: CDR1 PRHDT, CDR2 FYEKMQ (reference sequence). This CDR3 reads CASSLTGTGVYEQYF. CDR3 sequence (DNA): TGTGCCAGCAGCTTAACCGGGACAGGGGTCTACGAGCAGTACTTC. The whole variable domain, filled in from reference TRBV13 and TRBJ2-7, reads AAGVIQSPRHLIKEKRETATLKCYPIPRHDTVYWYQQGPGQDPQFLISFYEKMQSDKGSIPDRFSAQQFSDYHSELNMSSLELGDSALYFCASSLTGTGVYEQYFGPGTRLTVT.

V usage is TRBV5-8 and J usage is TRBJ2-6; D assignment may be TRBD1 or TRBD2 (5 bases each). The germline V and J ends were trimmed by 4 bases and 1 base, with 6 bases remaining between them. The CDR3 has 14 amino acids. Germline V gene data show CDR1 as SGHTS and CDR2 as YDEGEE. The CDR3 nucleotides are TGTGCCAGCAGCGGGGGATCTGGGGCCAACGTCCTGACTTTC. Translation: CASSGGSGANVLTF.

In this sample, this clone turned up a few times. The rearrangement joins TRBV20-1 to TRBJ2-5, with D unresolved. V was trimmed by 4 bases and J by 5 bases, leaving 8 bases between them. This CDR3 has 11 amino acids. Germline CDR1 and CDR2: DFQATT and SNEGSKA (reference sequence). CDR3: CSATLGETQYF. The CDR3 DNA follows: TGCAGTGCTACTCTCGGCGAGACCCAGTACTTC.

This rearrangement joins TRBV7-2 to TRBJ1-3; unclear D gene. The length of the CDR3 is 15 residues. Per germline, CDR1 SGHTA and CDR2 FQGNSA. V was cut by 0 bases and J by 1 base, with 7 bases left in between. CDR3: CASSLAGVSGNTIYF. DNA for the CDR3: TGTGCCAGCAGCTTAGCCGGGGTTTCTGGAAACACCATATATTTT.

This clone was observed a few times. This chain joins TRBV7-9 and TRBJ2-5, with D possibly being TRBD1 or TRBD2 (5 bases each). This CDR3 comprises 14 residues. Germline CDR1 and CDR2: SEHNR and FQNEAQ (reference sequence). V dropped 1 base and J dropped 5 bases, with 11 bases sitting between them. This CDR3 reads CASSLVRDRETQYF. DNA for the CDR3: TGTGCCAGCAGCTTAGTAAGGGACCGGGAGACCCAGTACTTC.

The chain employs TRBV18 and TRBJ2-7; the match to TRBD1 covers 11 bases. The V gene end was trimmed by 3 bases and the J gene end by 2 bases; junction bases not matched to a gene: 6. The CDR3 has 16 residues. Germline-derived CDR1 and CDR2 are KGHSH and LQKENI. DNA for the CDR3: TGTGCCAGCTCACCGGGCGCGGGACAGGGGGCCTACGAGCAGTACTTC. Its translation: CASSPGAGQGAYEQYF.

This rearrangement joins TRBV28 to TRBJ2-1; tentative D call: TRBD2 (5 bases). The germline V gene encodes CDR1 MDHEN and CDR2 SYDVKM. Trimming shortened V by 7 bases and J by 5 bases, and 12 bases separated the two germline ends. The CDR3 loop spans 13 amino acids. Written as DNA, the CDR3 is TGTGCCAGCAATAGGTGGGGAGACAATGAGCAGTTCTTC. Translated, it gives CASNRWGDNEQFF.

The chain is built from TRBV7-2 and TRBJ2-1, with D perhaps TRBD2 (6 bases). This CDR3 comprises 19 residues. V dropped 5 bases and J dropped 7 bases, with 30 bases sitting between them. CDR1 is SGHTA, CDR2 FQGNSA, per germline. The CDR3 sequence: CASSRGFWGIIPYNNEQFF. The CDR3 bases are TGTGCCAGCAGCCGGGGGTTTTGGGGCATTATCCCCTACAATAATGAGCAGTTCTTC. The variable domain in full, completed from reference TRBV7-2 and TRBJ2-1, reads GAGVSQSPSNKVTEKGKDVELRCDPISGHTALYWYRQSLGQGLEFLIYFQGNSAPDKSGLPSDRFSAERTGGSVSTLTIQRTQQEDSAVYLCASSRGFWGIIPYNNEQFFGPGTRLTVL.

The chain's CDR3 is CASTLRRTSEAFF. In DNA form, the CDR3 reads TGTGCCAGCACCCTACGACGGACCTCTGAAGCTTTCTTT. The rearrangement joins TRBV6-5 to TRBJ1-1; no clear D. The CDR3 runs to 13 residues. The germline CDR1 and CDR2 sequences are MNHEY and SVGAGI. V was trimmed by 7 bases and J by 6 bases, leaving 15 bases between them.

This clone was detected a few times. The rearrangement uses TRBV7-9 and TRBJ1-6, with 10 nucleotides matching TRBD1. Looked up from germline, CDR1 is SEHNR and CDR2 is FQNEAQ (reference sequence). The CDR3 extends over 15 amino acids. Trimming cost V 5 bases and J 5 bases; bases outside gene matches: 3. In DNA, the CDR3 is TGTGCCAGCAGCCCGGGACAGGGGAATAATTCACCCCTCCACTTT. This gives the protein CASSPGQGNNSPLHF. Full variable domain (outside the CDR3, taken from reference TRBV7-9 and TRBJ1-6): DTGVSQNPRHKITKRGQNVTFRCDPISEHNRLYWYRQTLGQGPEFLTYFQNEAQLEKSRLLSDRFSAERPKGSFSTLEIQRTEQGDSAMYLCASSPGQGNNSPLHFGNGTRLTVT.

The chain carries TRBV5-4 and TRBJ1-2, with a tentative D call TRBD1 (5 bases). This CDR3 contains 16 residues. Looked up from germline, CDR1 is SGHNT and CDR2 is YYREEE (reference sequence). V was pared by 3 bases and J by 4 bases, with 19 bases between. The CDR3 DNA reads TGTGCCAGCAGCTGGAACTTGGGACCGAAGACCTATGGCTACACCTTC. Protein: CASSWNLGPKTYGYTF.

The chain combines TRBV27 with TRBJ2-7; 10 bases line up with TRBD2. J lost 2 bases, V lost 5 bases, and 3 bases had no gene match. Germline lookup yields CDR1 MNHEY and CDR2 SMNVEV (reference sequence). CDR3 length: 14 residues. CDR3 bases: TGTGCCAGCAGTCTACTAGCGGGAACCTACGAGCAGTACTTC. Its translation is CASSLLAGTYEQYF.

This clone was observed a handful of times. This chain joins TRBV6-5 and TRBJ2-7; D unresolved. The CDR3 covers 12 residues. V was shortened by 4 bases and J by 6 bases, with 10 bases between the two germline ends. Germline loops: CDR1 MNHEY, CDR2 SVGAGI. The CDR3 here is CASSLSPLEQYF. The CDR3 region has the DNA TGTGCCAGCAGTTTATCTCCTCTCGAGCAGTACTTC.

There are a few counts of this clone. The V call is TRBV7-2, the J call TRBJ1-2; no definite D call. The CDR3 loop spans 13 amino acids. V lost 0 bases, J lost 2 bases, and 4 bases lay in between. Germline V gene lookup returns CDR1 SGHTA and CDR2 FQGNSA. CDR3 amino acids: CASSLARNYGYTF. CDR3 sequence (DNA): TGTGCCAGCAGCTTAGCGCGGAACTATGGCTACACCTTC.

This clone has more than one count but fewer than ten. CDR3 nucleotide sequence: TGTGCCAGCAGCTTGTCACAGGGAAACACCATATATTTT. This gives the protein CASSLSQGNTIYF. The chain employs TRBV13 and TRBJ1-3; D unclear. Trimming pared 3 bases from V and 4 bases from J, leaving 7 bases between. The CDR3 covers 13 residues. Looked up from germline, CDR1 is PRHDT and CDR2 is FYEKMQ (reference sequence).

In this sample, this clone turned up a few times. This chain uses TRBV7-2 with TRBJ2-1; 11 positions match TRBD2. This CDR3 has 17 residues. The trim removed 4 bases at V and 1 base at J, leaving 6 bases unmatched. CDR1 and CDR2 (germline): SGHTA, FQGNSA. DNA of the CDR3: TGTGCCAGCAGCTCGCCGCTAGCGGGGGGATCCTACAATGAGCAGTTCTTC. This gives the protein CASSSPLAGGSYNEQFF.

This clone has more than one count but fewer than ten. V and J are TRBV5-1 and TRBJ2-4, with a possible D match to TRBD1 (6 bases). Germline V lookup: CDR1 SGHRS, CDR2 YFSETQ. This CDR3 is 14 amino acids long. Trimming cost V 2 bases and J 5 bases, with 11 bases left between them. The CDR3 DNA sequence: TGCGCCAGCAGCTTATCCCAGGGGCAAAACATTCAGTACTTC. Protein: CASSLSQGQNIQYF.

Only a few counts were recorded for this clone. Different DNA sequences within this sample yield the same CDR3. V and J are TRBV15 and TRBJ2-7; D gene ambiguous. Germline CDR1 reads LNHNV; CDR2 reads YYDKDF (reference sequence). The V and J ends lost 0 bases and 4 bases respectively, with 4 bases between them. CDR3 size: 12 residues. The CDR3 sequence: CATSRDGYEQYF. The CDR3 nucleotides are TGTGCCACCAGCAGAGACGGATACGAGCAGTACTTC. Using reference TRBV15 and TRBJ2-7 for the parts outside the CDR3, the full variable domain is DAMVIQNPRYQVTQFGKPVTLSCSQTLNHNVMYWYQQKSSQAPKLLFHYYDKDFNNEADTPDNFQSRRPNTSFCFLDIRSPGLGDTAMYLCATSRDGYEQYFGPGTRLTVT.

This clone was seen only a few times. The rearrangement links TRBV28 to TRBJ1-5, with TRBD1 as a possible D gene (6 bases). The CDR3 runs to 12 residues. Germline V gene sequence: CDR1 MDHEN, CDR2 SYDVKM. Trimming cost V 4 bases and J 11 bases, with 12 bases left between them. CDR3 amino acids: CASSYRAGSQHF. CDR3 DNA: TGTGCCAGCAGTTACAGGGCTGGGTCCCAGCATTTT.

Here the CDR3 DNA reads TGTGCCAGCAGCTTCACTGGAGGCAGGGGGCGCGGCTATGGCTACACCTTC. Protein product: CASSFTGGRGRGYGYTF. The V and J genes are TRBV9 and TRBJ1-2; 8 nucleotides line up with TRBD1. Germline lookup yields CDR1 SGDLS and CDR2 YYNGEE. Trimming cost V 4 bases and J 4 bases; bases outside gene matches: 15. The CDR3 is 17 residues long.

This sequence joins TRBV5-1 and TRBJ1-3, with D unresolved. CDR1 and CDR2 from the germline V gene are SGHRS and YFSETQ. The CDR3 consists of 15 residues. V was pared by 6 bases and J by 1 base, with 14 bases between. The CDR3 sequence: CASNEMDFSGNTIYF. As DNA, the CDR3 is TGCGCCAGCAACGAAATGGACTTTTCTGGAAACACCATATATTTT.

V gene TRBV6-5 combines with J gene TRBJ2-2; no clear D gene. The germline gives CDR1 MNHEY, CDR2 SVGAGI. The CDR3 runs 14 residues. V was shortened by 0 bases and J by 2 bases, with 4 bases between the two germline ends. The CDR3: CASSYSRNTGELFF. CDR3 coding DNA: TGTGCCAGCAGTTACTCGAGAAACACCGGGGAGCTGTTTTTT.